The rows below give T cell receptor beta chains drawn from one sample of a study of blood T cell repertoires in COVID-19. Only in-frame clones appear in the TCRdb table, and some are missing; sequencing was by immunoSEQ multiplex PCR. The sample carries about 240,000 clones, roughly four fifths recorded once. The sample consisted of peripheral blood. The receptors here all came from a woman aged 80 or over with acute or convalescent COVID-19. The CDR3 runs from the conserved cysteine through the conserved F or W. A D gene is named only where the DNA matches it firmly. Clone size is given for some rows only: seen once, a few or many times, or a class if the clone is expanded.

TRBV5-4	.	.	TRBJ2-2	TGTGCCAGCAGCTTGGGGCAGGGCCGGAACACCGGGGAGCTGTTTTTT	CASSLGQGRNTGELFF
TRBV2	.	.	TRBJ2-4	TGTGCCAGCACAGTAACCTCCGCCAAAAACATTCAGTACTTC	CASTVTSAKNIQYF
TRBV3-1/TRBV3-2	.	.	TRBJ2-3	TGTGCCAGCAGCAGGGGGGGCCGGGGCACAGATACGCAGTATTTT	CASSRGGRGTDTQYF
TRBV28	.	.	TRBJ1-1	TGTGCCAGCAGTTATCTTTTCCTGAACACTGAAGCTTTCTTT	CASSYLFLNTEAFF
TRBV7-3	TRBD1	.	TRBJ2-1	TGTGCCAGCAGCTCAAGCCTGGGACAGACGCTCTACAATGAGCAGTTCTTC	CASSSSLGQTLYNEQFF
TRBV5-5	.	.	TRBJ2-7	TGTGCCAGCAGCTTGGGTTTGCGGGACGTCCCGTACGAGCAGTACTTC	CASSLGLRDVPYEQYF
TRBV5-1	.	.	TRBJ2-5	TGCGCCAGCAGCCTGACAGGAGGAGAGACCCAGTACTTC	CASSLTGGETQYF
TRBV7-9	TRBD2	.	TRBJ2-1	TGTGCCAGCAGCCCGACTAGCGGGGGGGCCGTGCACCGTGAGCAGTTCTTC	CASSPTSGGAVHREQFF
TRBV10-3	.	.	TRBJ1-6	TGTGCCATCCGCGGGGACGGAAAGAATTCACCCCTCCACTTT	CAIRGDGKNSPLHF
TRBV19	TRBD2	.	TRBJ2-2	TGTGCCAGTATTGACCACGGCGGGGGGCCGAGGGAGCTGTTTTTT	CASIDHGGGPRELFF
TRBV6-5	TRBD1	.	TRBJ2-7	TGTGCCAGCGGGAAACCGGGACAGATCTACGAGCAGTACTTC	CASGKPGQIYEQYF
TRBV18	.	.	TRBJ1-2	TGTGCCAGCTCACCAAGCTCAGGGGTCGATGGCTACACCTTC	CASSPSSGVDGYTF
TRBV3-1/TRBV3-2	.	.	TRBJ1-3	TGTGCCAGCAGCCAAGACCGGGCAGGGACTGGAAACACCATATATTTT	CASSQDRAGTGNTIYF
TRBV3-1/TRBV3-2	.	.	TRBJ2-1	TGTGCCAGCAGCCAAGATCCCCCCGGGGTTGGGGGCCTCTACAATGAGCAGTTCTTC	CASSQDPPGVGGLYNEQFF
TRBV2	.	.	TRBJ1-2	TGTGCCAGCAAACCATTCCAGGAAGGCTACACCTTC	CASKPFQEGYTF
TRBV24-1	.	.	TRBJ1-5	TGTGCCACCAGTGAGAAGGGGATGGCTCAGCCCCAGCATTTT	CATSEKGMAQPQHF
TRBV6-2/TRBV6-3	.	few	TRBJ1-1	TGTGCCAGCAGTTCTACTCTCGAGAACACTGAAGCTTTCTTT	CASSSTLENTEAFF
TRBV24-1	.	once	TRBJ2-3	TGTGCCACCAGTGATAGGACAGCGTCAGATACGCAGTATTTT	CATSDRTASDTQYF
TRBV9	.	.	TRBJ1-6	TGTGCCAGCAGCGTACTTCCCATGAGTTCACCCCTCCACTTT	CASSVLPMSSPLHF
TRBV6-6	.	.	TRBJ2-7	TGTGCCAGCAGCCCCAGCTCCTACGAGCAGTACTTC	CASSPSSYEQYF
TRBV7-9	TRBD1	few	TRBJ2-7	TGTGCCAGCAGCCGGCCGGGACAGGGGTACGAGCAGTACTTC	CASSRPGQGYEQYF
TRBV5-1	.	.	TRBJ2-1	TGCGCCAGCAGCTTGGAAGGGGGGGACAATGAGCAGTTCTTC	CASSLEGGDNEQFF
TRBV2	.	.	TRBJ1-1	TGTGCCAGCAGTACCTTCGGGAACACTGAAGCTTTCTTT	CASSTFGNTEAFF
TRBV28	TRBD1	.	TRBJ1-1	TGTGCCAGCACCAAGACAGGGACTCTGGCTGAAGCTTTCTTT	CASTKTGTLAEAFF
TRBV6-5	.	.	TRBJ1-5	TGTGCCAGCAGCGCGACGACAAGGAATCAGCCCCAGCATTTT	CASSATTRNQPQHF
TRBV6-5	TRBD1	.	TRBJ1-2	TGTGCCAGCAGCCCCAGGGGGACTAACTATGGCTACACCTTC	CASSPRGTNYGYTF
TRBV12-3/TRBV12-4	.	.	TRBJ1-1	TGTGCCAGCAGTCGGAACACTGAAGCTTTCTTT	CASSRNTEAFF
TRBV11-2	.	.	TRBJ2-2	TGTGCCAGCGGGGGGAGAGTGCAGGTGACCGGGGAGCTGTTTTTT	CASGGRVQVTGELFF
TRBV6-5	.	.	TRBJ1-3	TGTGCCAGCAGGGCCCCCGGGGGCTCTGGAAACACCATATATTTT	CASRAPGGSGNTIYF
TRBV24-1	.	few	TRBJ2-6	TGTGCCACCTCGTGGGGGCCTGGGGCCAACGTCCTGACTTTC	CATSWGPGANVLTF
TRBV6-2/TRBV6-3	.	.	TRBJ1-2	TGTGCCAGCAGTCCAGGGTTTAACTATGGCTACACCTTC	CASSPGFNYGYTF
TRBV4-2	.	.	TRBJ2-3	TGTGCCAGCAGCCACACGGGGTCAGATACGCAGTATTTT	CASSHTGSDTQYF
TRBV6-5	.	.	TRBJ1-3	TGTGCCAGCAGTCCCCTCGCGGGAAACACCATATATTTT	CASSPLAGNTIYF
TRBV2	.	.	TRBJ1-5	TGTGCCAGCAGTGAAGCCGGGTTGGGCAATCAGCCCCAGCATTTT	CASSEAGLGNQPQHF
TRBV11-2	.	few	TRBJ2-4	TGTGCCAGCAGCCCCCAGGGGCACATTCAGTACTTC	CASSPQGHIQYF
TRBV18	.	.	TRBJ2-1	TGTGCCAGCTCACCCGACAGGAGCTCCTACAATGAGCAGTTCTTC	CASSPDRSSYNEQFF
TRBV19	.	.	TRBJ1-5	TGTGCCAGTAGTACAAAACGGGTTCAGCCCCAGCATTTT	CASSTKRVQPQHF
TRBV30	TRBD1	.	TRBJ2-1	TGTGCCTGGAGAGTAGGGGGCCCCTACAATGAGCAGTTCTTC	CAWRVGGPYNEQFF
TRBV6-5	TRBD1	.	TRBJ1-5	TGTGCCAGCCGGGAGACAGGGAGTGCTCAGCCCCAGCATTTT	CASRETGSAQPQHF
TRBV5-1	.	.	TRBJ1-1	TGCGCCAGCAGCTTGGCACAGGTTAGGAACACTGAAGCTTTCTTT	CASSLAQVRNTEAFF
TRBV3-1/TRBV3-2	.	many	TRBJ2-5	TGTGCCAGCAGCCCTTATTCAGCAGGGGCTTCAGGGACCCAGTACTTC	CASSPYSAGASGTQYF
TRBV29-1	.	.	TRBJ1-5	TGCAGCGCCATATTCACAGGAAGCAATCAGCCCCAGCATTTT	CSAIFTGSNQPQHF
TRBV10-3	.	.	TRBJ1-3	TGTGCCATCCGAGGATCTAACCCTGGAAACACCATATATTTT	CAIRGSNPGNTIYF
TRBV3-1/TRBV3-2	TRBD1	.	TRBJ2-7	TGTGCCAGCAGCCAATTCGAAGACAGGGTTTACGAGCAGTACTTC	CASSQFEDRVYEQYF
TRBV2	TRBD1	.	TRBJ2-7	TGTGCCACCCGCATGTGGACAGGGGAAGGCGAGCAGTACTTC	CATRMWTGEGEQYF
TRBV4-2	.	.	TRBJ2-1	TGTGCCAGCAGCCGGGGCGGGGACAATGAGCAGTTCTTC	CASSRGGDNEQFF
TRBV19	TRBD2	.	TRBJ2-3	TGTGCCAGTAGTATAGATAGGGGAGGGGATACGCAGTATTTT	CASSIDRGGDTQYF
TRBV4-1	TRBD1	once	TRBJ2-3	TGCGCCAGCAGCCCAGGGACAGGGAGAGATACGCAGTATTTT	CASSPGTGRDTQYF
TRBV3-1/TRBV3-2	.	.	TRBJ1-3	TGTGCCAGCAGCCAAGCAGGAAGTGCGGGAAACACCATATATTTT	CASSQAGSAGNTIYF
TRBV4-1	.	.	TRBJ2-7	TGCGCCAGCAGCCAAGGAGGACAGCTATACGAGCAGTACTTC	CASSQGGQLYEQYF
TRBV5-1	.	.	TRBJ1-1	TGCGCCAGCAGCCCTCCGGCGGGGGCCACTGAAGCTTTCTTT	CASSPPAGATEAFF
TRBV28	TRBD1	.	TRBJ2-4	TGTGCCAGCAGTTCTACAGGGGCGGGCATTCAGTACTTC	CASSSTGAGIQYF
TRBV4-2	TRBD1	few	TRBJ2-3	TGTGCCAGCAGCCAAGAGTGGCAGGGGGCCACAGATACGCAGTATTTT	CASSQEWQGATDTQYF
TRBV28	TRBD1	.	TRBJ1-2	TGTGCCAGCAGTTTACTGGGGACAGGGGGAAATGGCTACACCTTC	CASSLLGTGGNGYTF